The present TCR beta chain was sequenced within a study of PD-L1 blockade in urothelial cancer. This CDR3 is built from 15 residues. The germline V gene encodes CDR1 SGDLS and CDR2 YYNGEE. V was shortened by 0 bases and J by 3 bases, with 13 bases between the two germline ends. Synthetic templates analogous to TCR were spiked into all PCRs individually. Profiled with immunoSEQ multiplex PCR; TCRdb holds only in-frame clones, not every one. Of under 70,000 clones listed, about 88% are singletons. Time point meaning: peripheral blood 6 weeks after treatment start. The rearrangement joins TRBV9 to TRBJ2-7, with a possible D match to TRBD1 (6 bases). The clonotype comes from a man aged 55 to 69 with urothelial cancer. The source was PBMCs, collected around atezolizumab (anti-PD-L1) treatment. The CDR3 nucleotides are TGTGCCAGCAGCGTAGCTACAGGGACGATCTACGAGCAGTACTTC. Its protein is CASSVATGTIYEQYF.